The source of this TCR beta chain is a study of blood T cells in healthy people across ages. Study-wide background: Researchers report that template switching captured about one barcoded beta molecule per two T cells.

Sample-barcoded 5' priming and a J-beta primer mix drove a second PCR of about 7 to 11 cycles. Via MiXCR, TCRdb re-called the 5' RACE reads, giving one row per CDR3 protein. The sample records about 680,000 distinct CDR3 sequences, over 45% being singletons. Regarding this clonotype: Its antigen remains unknown.

There are 12 residues in the CDR3. V was shortened by 0 bases and J by 12 bases, with 11 bases between the two germline ends. Germline CDR1 reads ENHRY; CDR2 reads SYGVKD. Regarding the study as a whole: Researchers judged that diversity estimates from one million T cells fell short of true values. PBMCs were not sorted, which prevented a conclusive comparison of naive versus antigen-experienced cells. Measured against age, TCR beta diversity per million T cells decreased in a roughly linear manner.

Sequenced input: blood. The chain recombines TRBV10-3 with TRBJ1-2; a weak D match, TRBD1 (5 bases). The receptor comes from a woman aged 60-75 years in good health. Written as DNA, the CDR3 is TGTGCCATCAGTGAGTCGAATGGGGGAAACACCTTC. Amino acids: CAISESNGGNTF.